This T cell receptor beta chain was sequenced during a study of shared clonotypes between healthy human individuals. Each of the donors was a healthy adult who was HIV-negative and had not had a recent acute infection or vaccination. CD8 memory cells included CD45RO+ cells plus CCR7-negative CD45RA+ TemRA cells. Of note for this clone: Antigen: not known.

Study-wide findings and caveats: Incompleteness in sorted-subset sequencing, despite large depth, was shown by rarefaction.

Sorted-subset replicate PCRs used about 0.2 ug DNA, 30,000 or so T cell genomes. Clones were sequenced by immunoSEQ multiplex PCR, and TCRdb holds only the in-frame ones, with some missing. The sample lists more than 550,000 clones; less than 95% were seen once. The V segment lost 3 bases and the J segment 2 bases; nucleotides outside the gene matches: 7. This CDR3 spans 16 amino acids. The germline V gene has CDR1 SGHTA and CDR2 FQGNSA. This TCR was recovered from a man younger than 35 in good health. Some clones in this sample may be carry-over from other donors' samples. This chain links TRBV7-2 with TRBJ2-5, with 9 bases matching TRBD2. The sequenced sample was memory CD8+ T cells from PBMCs. The subset denotes: CD45RO+ cells pooled with CCR7-negative TemRA cells. The CDR3 DNA is TGTGCCAGCAGCTTGGGTGCGGGAGGGACTCAAGAGACCCAGTACTTC. The encoded protein is CASSLGAGGTQETQYF.